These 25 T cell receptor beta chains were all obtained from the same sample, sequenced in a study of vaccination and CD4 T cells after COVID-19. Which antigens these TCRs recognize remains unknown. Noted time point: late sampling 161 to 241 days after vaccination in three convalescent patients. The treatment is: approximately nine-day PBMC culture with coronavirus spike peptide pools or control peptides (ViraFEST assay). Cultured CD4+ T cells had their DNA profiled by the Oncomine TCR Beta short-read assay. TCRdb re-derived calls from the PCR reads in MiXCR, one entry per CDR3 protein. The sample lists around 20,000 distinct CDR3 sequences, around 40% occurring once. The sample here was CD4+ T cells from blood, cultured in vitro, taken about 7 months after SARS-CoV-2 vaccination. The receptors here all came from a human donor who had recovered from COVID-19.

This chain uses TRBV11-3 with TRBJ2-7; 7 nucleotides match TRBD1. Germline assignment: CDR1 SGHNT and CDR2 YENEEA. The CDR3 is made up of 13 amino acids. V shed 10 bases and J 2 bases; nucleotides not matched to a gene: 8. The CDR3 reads CAKRGPTAYEQYF. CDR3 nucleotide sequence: TGTGCCAAGAGGGGGCCGACTGCCTACGAGCAGTACTTC.

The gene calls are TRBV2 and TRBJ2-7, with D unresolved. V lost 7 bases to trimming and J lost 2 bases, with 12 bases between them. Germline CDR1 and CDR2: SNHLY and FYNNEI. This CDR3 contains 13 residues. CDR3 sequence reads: CASTGGMTYEQYF. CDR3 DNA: TGTGCCAGCACTGGCGGTATGACCTACGAGCAGTACTTC.

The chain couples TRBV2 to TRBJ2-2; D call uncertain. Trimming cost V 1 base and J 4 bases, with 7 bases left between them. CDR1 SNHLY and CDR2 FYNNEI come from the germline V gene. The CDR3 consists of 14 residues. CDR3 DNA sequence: TGTGCCAGCAGTGAAGGGACGGGCACCGGGGAGCTGTTTTTT. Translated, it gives CASSEGTGTGELFF.

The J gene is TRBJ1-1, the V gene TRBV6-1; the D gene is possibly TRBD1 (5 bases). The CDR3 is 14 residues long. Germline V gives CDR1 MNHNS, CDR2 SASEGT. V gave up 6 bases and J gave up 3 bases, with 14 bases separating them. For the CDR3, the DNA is TGTGCCAGCAGGTCAGGGTGGTGGGACACTGAAGCTTTCTTT. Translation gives CASRSGWWDTEAFF.

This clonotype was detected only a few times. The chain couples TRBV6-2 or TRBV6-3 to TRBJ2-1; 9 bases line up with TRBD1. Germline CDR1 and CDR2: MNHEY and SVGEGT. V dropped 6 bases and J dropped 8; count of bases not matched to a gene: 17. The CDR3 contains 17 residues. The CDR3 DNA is TGTGCCAGCAGCTCCCCTACAGGGGGCCAAGGGACCTATGAGCAGTTCTTC. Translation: CASSSPTGGQGTYEQFF.

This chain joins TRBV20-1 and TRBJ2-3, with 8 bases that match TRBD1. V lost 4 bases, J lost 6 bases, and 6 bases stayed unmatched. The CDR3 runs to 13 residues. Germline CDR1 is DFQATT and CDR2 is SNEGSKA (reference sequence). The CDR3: CSAKGQAHDTQYF. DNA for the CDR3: TGCAGTGCTAAGGGACAGGCTCACGATACGCAGTATTTT.

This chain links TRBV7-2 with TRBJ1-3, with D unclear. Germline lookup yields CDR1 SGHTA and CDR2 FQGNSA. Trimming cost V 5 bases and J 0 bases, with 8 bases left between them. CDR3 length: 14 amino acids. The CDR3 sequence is CASSRGYSGNTIYF. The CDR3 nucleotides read TGTGCCAGCAGCCGCGGGTACTCTGGAAACACCATATATTTT.

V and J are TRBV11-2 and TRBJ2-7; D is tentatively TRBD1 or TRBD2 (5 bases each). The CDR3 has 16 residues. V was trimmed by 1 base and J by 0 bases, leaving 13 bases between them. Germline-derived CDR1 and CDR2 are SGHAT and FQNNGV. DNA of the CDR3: TGTGCCAGCAGCTTAGGAGGGACGGCAAGCTCCTACGAGCAGTACTTC. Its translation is CASSLGGTASSYEQYF.

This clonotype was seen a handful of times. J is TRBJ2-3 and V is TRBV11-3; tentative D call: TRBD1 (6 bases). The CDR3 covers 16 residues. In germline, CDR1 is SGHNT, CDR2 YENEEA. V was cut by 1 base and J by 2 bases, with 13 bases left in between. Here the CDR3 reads CASSLVRGGSTDTQYF. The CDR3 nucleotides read TGTGCCAGCAGCTTAGTCAGGGGCGGTTCCACAGATACGCAGTATTTT.

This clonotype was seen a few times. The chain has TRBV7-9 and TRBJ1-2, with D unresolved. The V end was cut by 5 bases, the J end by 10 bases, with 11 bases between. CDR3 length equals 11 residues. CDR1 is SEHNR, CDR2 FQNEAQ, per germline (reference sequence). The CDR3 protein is CASSRPDNYTF. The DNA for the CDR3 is TGTGCCAGCAGCCGTCCCGATAACTACACCTTC. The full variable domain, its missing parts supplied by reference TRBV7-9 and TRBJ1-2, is DTGVSQNPRHKITKRGQNVTFRCDPISEHNRLYWYRQTLGQGPEFLTYFQNEAQLEKSRLLSDRFSAERPKGSFSTLEIQRTEQGDSAMYLCASSRPDNYTFGSGTRLTVV.

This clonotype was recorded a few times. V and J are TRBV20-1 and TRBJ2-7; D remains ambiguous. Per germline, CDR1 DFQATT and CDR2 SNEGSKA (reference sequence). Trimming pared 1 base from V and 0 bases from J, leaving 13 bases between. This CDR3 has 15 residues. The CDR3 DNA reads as TGCAGTGCTAGAGCGACAAGCGTGAACTCCTACGAGCAGTACTTC. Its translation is CSARATSVNSYEQYF.

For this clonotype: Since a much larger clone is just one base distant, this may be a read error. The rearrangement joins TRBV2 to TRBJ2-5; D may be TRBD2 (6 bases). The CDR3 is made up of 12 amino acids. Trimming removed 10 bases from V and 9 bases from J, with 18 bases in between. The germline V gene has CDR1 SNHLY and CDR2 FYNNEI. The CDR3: CATQSPGEAQYF. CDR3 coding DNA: TGTGCCACCCAGTCTCCGGGGGAGGCCCAGTACTTC. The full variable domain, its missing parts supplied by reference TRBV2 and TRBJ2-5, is EPEVTQTPSHQVTQMGQEVILRCVPISNHLYFYWYRQILGQKVEFLVSFYNNEISEKSEIFDDQFSVERPDGSNFTLKIRSTKLEDSAMYFCATQSPGEAQYFGPGTRLLVL.

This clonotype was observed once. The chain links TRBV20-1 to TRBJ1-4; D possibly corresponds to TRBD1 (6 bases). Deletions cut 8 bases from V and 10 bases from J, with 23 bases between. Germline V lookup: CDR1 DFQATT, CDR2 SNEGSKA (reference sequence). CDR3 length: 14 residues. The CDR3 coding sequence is TGCAGTTTCGGGGGGCGAAAACCGGGGGGAAAACTGTTTTTT. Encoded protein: CSFGGRKPGGKLFF.

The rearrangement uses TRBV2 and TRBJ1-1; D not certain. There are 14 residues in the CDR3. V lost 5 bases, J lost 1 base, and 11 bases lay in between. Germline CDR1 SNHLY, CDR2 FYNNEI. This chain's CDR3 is CASSQVMRNTEAFF. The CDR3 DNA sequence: TGTGCCAGCAGTCAGGTAATGCGGAACACTGAAGCTTTCTTT.

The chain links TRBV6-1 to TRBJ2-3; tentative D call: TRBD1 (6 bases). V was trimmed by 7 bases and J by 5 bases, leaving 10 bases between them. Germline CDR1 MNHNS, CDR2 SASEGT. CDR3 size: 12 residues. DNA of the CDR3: TGTGCCAGCACCGGACAGCGAGATACGCAGTATTTT. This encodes CASTGQRDTQYF.

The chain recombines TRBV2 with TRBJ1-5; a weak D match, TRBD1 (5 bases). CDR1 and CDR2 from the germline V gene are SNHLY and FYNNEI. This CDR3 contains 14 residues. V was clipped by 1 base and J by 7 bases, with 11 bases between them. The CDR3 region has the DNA TGTGCCAGCAGTGAAGTTGCGAGGGGCCAGCCCCAGCATTTT. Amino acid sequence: CASSEVARGQPQHF.

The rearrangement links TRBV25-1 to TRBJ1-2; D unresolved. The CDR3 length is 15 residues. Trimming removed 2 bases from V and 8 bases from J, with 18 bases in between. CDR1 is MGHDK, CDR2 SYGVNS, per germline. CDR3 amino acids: CASSERLARGGGYTF. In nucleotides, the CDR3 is TGTGCCAGCAGTGAAAGGCTCGCCCGGGGAGGAGGCTACACCTTC.

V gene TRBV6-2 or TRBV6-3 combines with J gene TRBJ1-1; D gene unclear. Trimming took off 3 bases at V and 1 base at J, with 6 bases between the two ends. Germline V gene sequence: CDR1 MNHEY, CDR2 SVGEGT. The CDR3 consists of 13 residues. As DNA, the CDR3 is TGTGCCAGCAGTTATTTCGAGAACACTGAAGCTTTCTTT. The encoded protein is CASSYFENTEAFF.

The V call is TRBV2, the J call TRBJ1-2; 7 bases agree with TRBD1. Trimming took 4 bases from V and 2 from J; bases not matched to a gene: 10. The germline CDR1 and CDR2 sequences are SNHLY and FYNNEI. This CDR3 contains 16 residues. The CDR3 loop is CASSAQGQPLNYGYTF. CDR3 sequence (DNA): TGTGCCAGCAGTGCCCAGGGACAGCCTCTAAACTATGGCTACACCTTC. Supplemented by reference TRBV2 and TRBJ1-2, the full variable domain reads EPEVTQTPSHQVTQMGQEVILRCVPISNHLYFYWYRQILGQKVEFLVSFYNNEISEKSEIFDDQFSVERPDGSNFTLKIRSTKLEDSAMYFCASSAQGQPLNYGYTFGSGTRLTVV.

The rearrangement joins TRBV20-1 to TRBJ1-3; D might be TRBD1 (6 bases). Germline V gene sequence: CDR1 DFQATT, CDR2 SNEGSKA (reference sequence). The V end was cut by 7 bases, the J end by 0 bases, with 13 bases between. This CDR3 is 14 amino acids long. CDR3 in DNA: TGCAGTGTTCCGGGACACTACTCTGGAAACACCATATATTTT. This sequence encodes CSVPGHYSGNTIYF.

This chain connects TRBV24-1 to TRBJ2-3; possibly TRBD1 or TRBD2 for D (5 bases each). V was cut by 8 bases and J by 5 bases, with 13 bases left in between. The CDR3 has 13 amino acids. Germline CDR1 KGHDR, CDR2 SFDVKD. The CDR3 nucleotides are TGTGCCACCAAGGGGAGTCAAGTAGATACGCAGTATTTT. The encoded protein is CATKGSQVDTQYF.

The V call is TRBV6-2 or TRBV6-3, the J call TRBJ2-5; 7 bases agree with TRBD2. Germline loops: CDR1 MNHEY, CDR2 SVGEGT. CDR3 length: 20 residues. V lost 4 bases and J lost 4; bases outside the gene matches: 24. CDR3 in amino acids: CASSSRVGRREAGPGETQYF. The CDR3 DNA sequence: TGTGCCAGCAGTTCCCGAGTCGGTCGACGGGAGGCCGGCCCGGGAGAGACCCAGTACTTC.

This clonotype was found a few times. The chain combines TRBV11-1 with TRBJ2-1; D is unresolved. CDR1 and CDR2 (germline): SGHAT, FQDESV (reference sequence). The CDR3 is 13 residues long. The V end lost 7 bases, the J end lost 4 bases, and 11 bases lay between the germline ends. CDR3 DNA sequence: TGTGCCAGCACCCCCGGGCGGTACAATGAGCAGTTCTTC. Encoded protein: CASTPGRYNEQFF.

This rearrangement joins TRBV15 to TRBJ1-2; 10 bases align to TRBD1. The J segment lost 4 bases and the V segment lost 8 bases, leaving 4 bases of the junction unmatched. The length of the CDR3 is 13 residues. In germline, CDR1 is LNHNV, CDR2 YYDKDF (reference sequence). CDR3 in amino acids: CATRDRGFYGYTF. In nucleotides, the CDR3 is TGTGCCACCCGGGACAGGGGCTTCTATGGCTACACCTTC.

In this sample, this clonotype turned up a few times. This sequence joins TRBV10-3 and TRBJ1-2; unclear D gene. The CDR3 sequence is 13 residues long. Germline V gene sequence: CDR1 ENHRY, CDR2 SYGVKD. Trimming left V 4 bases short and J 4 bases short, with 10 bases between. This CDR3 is CAISAGITYGYTF. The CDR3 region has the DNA TGTGCCATCAGTGCAGGAATTACCTATGGCTACACCTTC.